The rows below give T cell receptor beta chains drawn from one sample of a study of CD8 T cells in Susac syndrome. TCRdb fed the immunoSEQ multiplex PCR reads into MiXCR, producing one record per CDR3 protein. The table shows some 200,000 distinct CDR3 sequences, with 90% to 97% occurring only once. The sequenced sample was CD4+ T cells from PBMCs. Source of these receptors: a human donor with Susac syndrome. Both conserved end residues are part of each CDR3. The D gene is left open where the match is weak.

TRBV3-1	TRBJ2-2	-	CASSPRVTGELFF
TRBV6-5	TRBJ1-2	-	CASRQYPYGYTF
TRBV7-3	TRBJ1-1	TRBD1	CASSLMGGQGNTEAFF
TRBV24-1	TRBJ1-2	-	CATSGNGILYTF
TRBV7-3	TRBJ1-2	-	CANRIRAPYGYTF
TRBV7-2	TRBJ2-1	-	CASSLVGQTLKNEQFF
TRBV20-1	TRBJ2-1	TRBD2	CSARSLAVNNEQFF
TRBV19	TRBJ2-1	-	CASSVNDAYNEQFF
TRBV5-1	TRBJ2-1	-	CASSPGHYNEQFF
TRBV3-1	TRBJ2-1	TRBD1	CASSIAGGWQFF
TRBV20-1	TRBJ2-5	TRBD2	CSASGLAGVQETQYF
TRBV6-5	TRBJ2-5	-	CASSYSRDTVIETQYF
TRBV6-5	TRBJ1-2	TRBD1	CASSYQLLGQGEGYTF
TRBV9	TRBJ2-3	-	CASSVGPSTPDTQYF
TRBV5-8	TRBJ1-5	-	CASSLKRDQPQHF
TRBV30	TRBJ1-1	TRBD1	CAWSSLGQGNTEAFF
TRBV20-1	TRBJ2-5	-	CSAALQAQETQYF
TRBV5-6	TRBJ1-2	-	CASSLEGRYTF
TRBV29-1	TRBJ1-2	-	CSAPFRRGVGGYTF
TRBV2	TRBJ2-5	-	CASSTGPETQYF
TRBV27	TRBJ1-1	-	CASSLSSGNTEAFF
TRBV7-2	TRBJ2-1	TRBD2	CASSLKLAENNEQFF
TRBV3-1	TRBJ2-3	-	CASSPYRADTDTQYF
TRBV6-5	TRBJ1-2	TRBD1	CASSYVRTGGNYGYTF
TRBV2	TRBJ2-7	-	CASSIPGRGIEQYF
TRBV7-2	TRBJ1-2	-	CASSPDVGWGGYTF
TRBV6-1	TRBJ1-2	-	CASSEEGSNYGYTF
TRBV20-1	TRBJ2-6	-	CSARRTGSGSGANVLTF
TRBV19	TRBJ2-1	-	CASTPRGQGRNNEQFF
TRBV29-1	TRBJ2-5	-	CSVRNQETQYF
TRBV4-3	TRBJ2-3	-	CASSQDPSTGLSTDTQYF
TRBV27	TRBJ2-1	-	CASSSVGGTDEQFF
TRBV29-1	TRBJ1-1	-	CSAEGWVDTEAFF
TRBV27	TRBJ2-2	TRBD2	CASSSRTSGGYTGELFF
TRBV12-3/TRBV12-4	TRBJ1-6	-	CASSSGLKEDSPLHF
TRBV20-1	TRBJ2-5	-	CSARGPRGPQETQYF
TRBV6-4	TRBJ1-5	-	CASSYNGGSDQPQHF
TRBV18	TRBJ2-3	TRBD1	CASSLGQGPDTQYF
TRBV12-3/TRBV12-4	TRBJ2-7	TRBD2	CASSFLPSGGADEQYF
TRBV30	TRBJ1-1	-	CAWNKDRNTEAFF
TRBV20-1	TRBJ2-5	TRBD2	CSAREERGGYQETQYF
TRBV5-1	TRBJ2-3	TRBD2	CASKLAGVTDTQYF
TRBV30	TRBJ1-1	-	CAWKGVLEAFF
TRBV30	TRBJ2-7	-	CAWRDSYEQYF
TRBV7-3	TRBJ2-5	TRBD2	CASSLRLAGAETQGRTQYF
TRBV15	TRBJ2-3	-	CATRGSMVTDTQYF
TRBV4-3	TRBJ2-3	-	CASSQDSEDTQYF
TRBV20-1	TRBJ2-3	-	CSARVGDTQYF
TRBV7-2	TRBJ1-1	-	CASSEYDTVRIEAFF
TRBV30	TRBJ1-2	-	CAWSGSAGYTF
TRBV11-1	TRBJ2-5	-	CASSEAPVRGSETQYF
TRBV20-1	TRBJ2-5	TRBD2	CSARSAGTSGGNQETQYF
TRBV7-8	TRBJ2-5	TRBD2	CASSSISGGFETQYF
TRBV5-6	TRBJ1-1	TRBD1	CASSFGTGGLSTEAFF
TRBV2	TRBJ2-5	-	CASASWMWETQYF
TRBV15	TRBJ2-3	TRBD2	CATSRGGSGVTHTQYF
TRBV3-1	TRBJ2-3	-	CASSQFLTGTDTQYF
TRBV3-1	TRBJ2-3	-	CATSWEPGDTQYF
TRBV27	TRBJ2-7	-	CASRDAYEQYF
TRBV18	TRBJ2-7	-	CASSPGRTYEQYF